The rows below give T cell receptor beta chains drawn from one sample of a study of blood T cell repertoires in COVID-19. TCRdb's table, derived via immunoSEQ multiplex PCR, lists solely in-frame clones and lacks some. Among a few hundred thousand clones listed, more than 70% were seen once. The specimen was PBMCs or T cells enriched from blood (not recorded which). The origin of the receptors is a young woman who had recovered from COVID-19. Each CDR3 is given with its conserved first and last residue. Fields, in order: J gene, D gene, clone size, V gene, CDR3 length, CDR3 protein, CDR3 DNA. D genes are given only for firm matches. Some rows mark clone size as missing; the rest say once, few, many or name a class of expanded clone.

j_call: TRBJ1-1
d_call: NA
clone_size: NA
v_call: TRBV19
cdr3_length: 13
cdr3_aa: CASSIIVNTEAFF
cdr3_nt: TGTGCCAGTAGTATAATCGTGAACACTGAAGCTTTCTTT

j_call: TRBJ2-1
d_call: NA
clone_size: NA
v_call: TRBV7-2
cdr3_length: 15
cdr3_aa: CASSRRRREFNEQFF
cdr3_nt: TGTGCCAGCAGCCGCAGACGTAGGGAGTTCAATGAGCAGTTCTTC

j_call: TRBJ2-1
d_call: NA
clone_size: NA
v_call: TRBV5-6
cdr3_length: 11
cdr3_aa: CASSVVNEQFF
cdr3_nt: TGTGCCAGCAGCGTAGTCAATGAGCAGTTCTTC

j_call: TRBJ1-2
d_call: NA
clone_size: NA
v_call: TRBV6-2/TRBV6-3
cdr3_length: 13
cdr3_aa: CASSDRVLNGYTF
cdr3_nt: TGTGCCAGCAGCGACCGGGTTCTGAATGGCTACACCTTC

j_call: TRBJ2-3
d_call: NA
clone_size: NA
v_call: TRBV10-1
cdr3_length: 16
cdr3_aa: CASTTRGRSSTDTQYF
cdr3_nt: TGCGCCAGCACGACGCGGGGACGCTCTAGCACAGATACGCAGTATTTT

j_call: TRBJ1-2
d_call: NA
clone_size: once
v_call: TRBV6-5
cdr3_length: 16
cdr3_aa: CASSYSIIRSIYGYTF
cdr3_nt: TGTGCCAGCAGTTACTCGATTATCCGAAGCATCTATGGCTACACCTTC

j_call: TRBJ1-1
d_call: NA
clone_size: NA
v_call: TRBV28
cdr3_length: 15
cdr3_aa: CASSPQEGMNTEAFF
cdr3_nt: TGTGCCAGCAGTCCCCAGGAGGGGATGAACACTGAAGCTTTCTTT

j_call: TRBJ1-2
d_call: NA
clone_size: NA
v_call: TRBV6-5
cdr3_length: 14
cdr3_aa: CASSSTVTNYGYTF
cdr3_nt: TGTGCCAGCAGTTCGACAGTTACTAACTATGGCTACACCTTC

j_call: TRBJ2-7
d_call: TRBD1
clone_size: NA
v_call: TRBV29-1
cdr3_length: 14
cdr3_aa: CSVGTGASSYEQYF
cdr3_nt: TGCAGCGTTGGGACAGGGGCCAGCTCCTACGAGCAGTACTTC

j_call: TRBJ2-2
d_call: TRBD2
clone_size: NA
v_call: TRBV3-1/TRBV3-2
cdr3_length: 17
cdr3_aa: CASSQEGLAANTGELFF
cdr3_nt: TGTGCCAGCAGCCAAGAAGGGCTAGCGGCGAACACCGGGGAGCTGTTTTTT

j_call: TRBJ1-1
d_call: TRBD1
clone_size: NA
v_call: TRBV2
cdr3_length: 13
cdr3_aa: CASSRQGNTEAFF
cdr3_nt: TGTGCCAGCAGTCGACAGGGGAACACTGAAGCTTTCTTT

j_call: TRBJ1-5
d_call: NA
clone_size: few
v_call: TRBV6-1
cdr3_length: 14
cdr3_aa: CASSEVYSNQPQHF
cdr3_nt: TGTGCCAGCAGTGAAGTATATAGCAATCAGCCCCAGCATTTT

j_call: TRBJ1-1
d_call: NA
clone_size: NA
v_call: TRBV6-5
cdr3_length: 14
cdr3_aa: CASSNLQGWAEAFF
cdr3_nt: TGTGCCAGCAGTAACCTACAGGGATGGGCTGAAGCTTTCTTT

j_call: TRBJ2-7
d_call: NA
clone_size: once
v_call: TRBV12-3/TRBV12-4
cdr3_length: 12
cdr3_aa: CASSLYTYEQYF
cdr3_nt: TGTGCCAGCAGTTTATACACGTACGAGCAGTACTTC

j_call: TRBJ2-2
d_call: TRBD1
clone_size: NA
v_call: TRBV19
cdr3_length: 15
cdr3_aa: CASTPRTGGTGELFF
cdr3_nt: TGTGCCAGTACCCCTAGGACAGGGGGGACCGGGGAGCTGTTTTTT

j_call: TRBJ1-1
d_call: NA
clone_size: NA
v_call: TRBV5-1
cdr3_length: 14
cdr3_aa: CASSLAEGNTEAFF
cdr3_nt: TGCGCCAGCAGCTTGGCCGAGGGGAACACTGAAGCTTTCTTT

j_call: TRBJ2-3
d_call: NA
clone_size: NA
v_call: TRBV9
cdr3_length: 15
cdr3_aa: CASSVLGGLTDTQYF
cdr3_nt: TGTGCCAGCAGCGTACTCGGCGGGCTAACAGATACGCAGTATTTT

j_call: TRBJ2-1
d_call: NA
clone_size: NA
v_call: TRBV3-1/TRBV3-2
cdr3_length: 16
cdr3_aa: CASSRPRTGWFNEQFF
cdr3_nt: TGTGCCAGCAGCCGACCACGGACGGGGTGGTTCAATGAGCAGTTCTTC

j_call: TRBJ2-3
d_call: TRBD2
clone_size: NA
v_call: TRBV7-9
cdr3_length: 15
cdr3_aa: CASSLAGGPVDTQYF
cdr3_nt: TGTGCCAGCAGTCTAGCGGGGGGGCCGGTAGATACGCAGTATTTT

j_call: TRBJ2-3
d_call: NA
clone_size: NA
v_call: TRBV6-2/TRBV6-3
cdr3_length: 15
cdr3_aa: CASSARVGSTDTQYF
cdr3_nt: TGTGCCAGCAGTGCGCGGGTGGGAAGCACAGATACGCAGTATTTT

j_call: TRBJ1-6
d_call: NA
clone_size: NA
v_call: TRBV7-9
cdr3_length: 14
cdr3_aa: CASSLDGSHSPLHF
cdr3_nt: TGTGCCAGCAGCTTAGACGGGTCGCATTCACCCCTCCACTTT

j_call: TRBJ1-4
d_call: TRBD1
clone_size: NA
v_call: TRBV29-1
cdr3_length: 12
cdr3_aa: CSVGQGAGKLFF
cdr3_nt: TGCAGCGTTGGACAGGGGGCGGGAAAACTGTTTTTT

j_call: TRBJ1-2
d_call: NA
clone_size: once
v_call: TRBV6-5
cdr3_length: 14
cdr3_aa: CASSSQESNYGYTF
cdr3_nt: TGTGCCAGCAGCTCACAGGAATCTAACTATGGCTACACCTTC

j_call: TRBJ1-6
d_call: NA
clone_size: NA
v_call: TRBV3-1/TRBV3-2
cdr3_length: 14
cdr3_aa: CASSITGINSPLHF
cdr3_nt: TGTGCCAGCAGCATCACAGGGATTAATTCACCCCTCCACTTT

j_call: TRBJ2-5
d_call: NA
clone_size: NA
v_call: TRBV5-1
cdr3_length: 9
cdr3_aa: CAQRETQYF
cdr3_nt: TGCGCCCAGCGGGAGACCCAGTACTTC

j_call: TRBJ2-1
d_call: NA
clone_size: NA
v_call: TRBV7-3
cdr3_length: 14
cdr3_aa: CASSLAGGYNEQFF
cdr3_nt: TGTGCCAGCAGCCTAGCAGGGGGGTACAATGAGCAGTTCTTC

j_call: TRBJ2-2
d_call: NA
clone_size: NA
v_call: TRBV5-1
cdr3_length: 16
cdr3_aa: CASSLNNRENTGELFF
cdr3_nt: TGCGCCAGCAGCTTGAACAACAGGGAGAACACCGGGGAGCTGTTTTTT

j_call: TRBJ1-4
d_call: NA
clone_size: NA
v_call: TRBV29-1
cdr3_length: 15
cdr3_aa: CSAGHAGATNEKLFF
cdr3_nt: TGCAGCGCCGGTCACGCAGGGGCGACTAATGAAAAACTGTTTTTT

j_call: TRBJ2-2
d_call: TRBD1
clone_size: NA
v_call: TRBV5-1
cdr3_length: 15
cdr3_aa: CASSWGQVNTGELFF
cdr3_nt: TGCGCCAGCAGCTGGGGACAGGTGAACACCGGGGAGCTGTTTTTT

j_call: TRBJ1-1
d_call: NA
clone_size: NA
v_call: TRBV6-2/TRBV6-3
cdr3_length: 12
cdr3_aa: CASSPGLTEAFF
cdr3_nt: TGTGCCAGCAGTCCAGGGTTGACTGAAGCTTTCTTT

j_call: TRBJ1-5
d_call: NA
clone_size: NA
v_call: TRBV5-8
cdr3_length: 13
cdr3_aa: CASNGQHNQPQHF
cdr3_nt: TGTGCCAGCAACGGACAGCACAATCAGCCCCAGCATTTT

j_call: TRBJ1-3
d_call: NA
clone_size: NA
v_call: TRBV5-1
cdr3_length: 15
cdr3_aa: CASSLEAGDRNTIYF
cdr3_nt: TGCGCCAGCAGCTTGGAGGCCGGAGATAGAAACACCATATATTTT

j_call: TRBJ1-5
d_call: NA
clone_size: few
v_call: TRBV30
cdr3_length: 14
cdr3_aa: CAWNPGAGSQPQHF
cdr3_nt: TGTGCCTGGAATCCGGGAGCGGGGAGTCAGCCCCAGCATTTT

j_call: TRBJ1-2
d_call: NA
clone_size: NA
v_call: TRBV5-1
cdr3_length: 14
cdr3_aa: CASSLSPANYGYTF
cdr3_nt: TGCGCCAGCAGCTTAAGCCCCGCCAACTATGGCTACACCTTC

j_call: TRBJ2-6
d_call: NA
clone_size: NA
v_call: TRBV6-5
cdr3_length: 13
cdr3_aa: CASSSSGANVLTF
cdr3_nt: TGTGCCAGCTCTTCCTCTGGGGCCAACGTCCTGACTTTC

j_call: TRBJ2-5
d_call: NA
clone_size: NA
v_call: TRBV28
cdr3_length: 13
cdr3_aa: CASSLGGRETQYF
cdr3_nt: TGTGCCAGCAGTTTAGGAGGGAGAGAGACCCAGTACTTC

j_call: TRBJ1-4
d_call: TRBD1
clone_size: NA
v_call: TRBV3-1/TRBV3-2
cdr3_length: 15
cdr3_aa: CASSQGTGPGEKLFF
cdr3_nt: TGTGCCAGCAGCCAGGGGACAGGGCCAGGTGAAAAACTGTTTTTT

j_call: TRBJ1-1
d_call: NA
clone_size: NA
v_call: TRBV6-1
cdr3_length: 12
cdr3_aa: CASSESGTEAFF
cdr3_nt: TGTGCCAGCAGTGAAAGCGGAACTGAAGCTTTCTTT

j_call: TRBJ2-1
d_call: TRBD2
clone_size: NA
v_call: TRBV7-8
cdr3_length: 15
cdr3_aa: CASRELAGVYNEQFF
cdr3_nt: TGTGCCAGCAGAGAACTAGCGGGGGTCTACAATGAGCAGTTCTTC

j_call: TRBJ1-1
d_call: NA
clone_size: NA
v_call: TRBV10-2
cdr3_length: 13
cdr3_aa: CASSEGQFAEAFF
cdr3_nt: TGCGCCAGCAGTGAGGGCCAGTTCGCTGAAGCTTTCTTT

j_call: TRBJ2-7
d_call: TRBD1
clone_size: NA
v_call: TRBV6-5
cdr3_length: 15
cdr3_aa: CASSYGTGTTYEQYF
cdr3_nt: TGTGCCAGCAGTTACGGGACAGGAACGACCTACGAGCAGTACTTC

j_call: TRBJ1-1
d_call: NA
clone_size: NA
v_call: TRBV10-1
cdr3_length: 17
cdr3_aa: CASSESTTGDMNTEAFF
cdr3_nt: TGCGCCAGCAGTGAGTCTACGACAGGCGATATGAACACTGAAGCTTTCTTT

j_call: TRBJ2-5
d_call: TRBD2
clone_size: once
v_call: TRBV15
cdr3_length: 15
cdr3_aa: CATSAGELLGETQYF
cdr3_nt: TGTGCCACCAGTGCGGGGGAGCTATTAGGAGAGACCCAGTACTTC

j_call: TRBJ2-7
d_call: TRBD2
clone_size: NA
v_call: TRBV3-1/TRBV3-2
cdr3_length: 15
cdr3_aa: CASSQAAGGPNEQYF
cdr3_nt: TGTGCCAGCAGCCAAGCTGCGGGGGGGCCCAACGAGCAGTACTTC

j_call: TRBJ1-1
d_call: NA
clone_size: NA
v_call: TRBV6-2/TRBV6-3
cdr3_length: 12
cdr3_aa: CASSPPGHEAFF
cdr3_nt: TGTGCCAGCAGCCCACCGGGACATGAAGCTTTCTTT

j_call: TRBJ2-1
d_call: TRBD1
clone_size: NA
v_call: TRBV7-3
cdr3_length: 15
cdr3_aa: CASSARDRGFNEQFF
cdr3_nt: TGTGCCAGCAGTGCCCGGGACAGGGGCTTCAATGAGCAGTTCTTC

j_call: TRBJ1-5
d_call: TRBD1
clone_size: NA
v_call: TRBV30
cdr3_length: 14
cdr3_aa: CAWRQGSNNQPQHF
cdr3_nt: TGTGCCTGGAGACAGGGGAGCAACAATCAGCCCCAGCATTTT

j_call: TRBJ2-3
d_call: TRBD2
clone_size: NA
v_call: TRBV7-6
cdr3_length: 15
cdr3_aa: CASSWGLASTDTQYF
cdr3_nt: TGTGCCAGCAGCTGGGGACTAGCTAGCACAGATACGCAGTATTTT

j_call: TRBJ1-1
d_call: NA
clone_size: NA
v_call: TRBV9
cdr3_length: 13
cdr3_aa: CASSVGERTEAFF
cdr3_nt: TGTGCCAGCAGCGTAGGGGAGAGAACTGAAGCTTTCTTT

j_call: TRBJ1-2
d_call: NA
clone_size: NA
v_call: TRBV9
cdr3_length: 15
cdr3_aa: CASSVAGTNLYGYTF
cdr3_nt: TGTGCCAGCAGCGTAGCGGGGACAAACCTCTATGGCTACACCTTC

j_call: TRBJ2-7
d_call: NA
clone_size: NA
v_call: TRBV5-1
cdr3_length: 13
cdr3_aa: CASSAYRDYEQYF
cdr3_nt: TGCGCCAGCAGCGCCTACCGGGACTACGAGCAGTACTTC

j_call: TRBJ1-5
d_call: NA
clone_size: NA
v_call: TRBV29-1
cdr3_length: 13
cdr3_aa: CSVASGGNQPQHF
cdr3_nt: TGCAGCGTTGCCAGCGGGGGCAATCAGCCCCAGCATTTT

j_call: TRBJ2-5
d_call: NA
clone_size: NA
v_call: TRBV7-3
cdr3_length: 14
cdr3_aa: CASSLRTIGETQYF
cdr3_nt: TGTGCCAGCAGCTTGCGGACTATTGGGGAGACCCAGTACTTC

j_call: TRBJ2-2
d_call: NA
clone_size: NA
v_call: TRBV5-4
cdr3_length: 15
cdr3_aa: CASSLVDYITGELFF
cdr3_nt: TGTGCCAGCAGCCTGGTCGATTACATCACCGGGGAGCTGTTTTTT

j_call: TRBJ1-2
d_call: NA
clone_size: NA
v_call: TRBV7-6
cdr3_length: 13
cdr3_aa: CARGGDVDSGYTF
cdr3_nt: TGTGCCAGGGGCGGGGATGTAGACTCTGGCTACACCTTC

j_call: TRBJ1-2
d_call: TRBD1
clone_size: NA
v_call: TRBV7-8
cdr3_length: 14
cdr3_aa: CASSLTGTGSAYTF
cdr3_nt: TGTGCCAGCAGTTTGACCGGGACAGGGTCCGCCTACACCTTC

j_call: TRBJ2-2
d_call: TRBD1
clone_size: NA
v_call: TRBV7-9
cdr3_length: 16
cdr3_aa: CASSPGQGASTGELFF
cdr3_nt: TGTGCCAGCAGCCCCGGACAGGGGGCTTCAACCGGGGAGCTGTTTTTT

j_call: TRBJ1-1
d_call: NA
clone_size: NA
v_call: TRBV19
cdr3_length: 14
cdr3_aa: CASSMSGFDTEAFF
cdr3_nt: TGTGCCAGTAGTATGTCAGGCTTCGACACTGAAGCTTTCTTT

j_call: TRBJ1-2
d_call: TRBD1
clone_size: NA
v_call: TRBV4-3
cdr3_length: 14
cdr3_aa: CASSRADRVHGYTF
cdr3_nt: TGCGCCAGCAGCCGCGCGGACAGGGTCCATGGCTACACCTTC